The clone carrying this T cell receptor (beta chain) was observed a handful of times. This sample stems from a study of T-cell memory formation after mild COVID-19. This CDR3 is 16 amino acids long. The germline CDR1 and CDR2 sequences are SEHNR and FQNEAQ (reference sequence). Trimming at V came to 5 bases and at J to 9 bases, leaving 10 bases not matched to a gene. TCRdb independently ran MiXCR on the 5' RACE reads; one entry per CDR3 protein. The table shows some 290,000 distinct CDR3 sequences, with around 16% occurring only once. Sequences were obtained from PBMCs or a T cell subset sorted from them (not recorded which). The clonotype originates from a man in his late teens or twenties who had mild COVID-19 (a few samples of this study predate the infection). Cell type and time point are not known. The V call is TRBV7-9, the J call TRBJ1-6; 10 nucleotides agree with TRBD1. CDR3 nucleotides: TGTGCCAGCAGCATACTGGGACAGGGGAGGGGTTCACCCCTCCACTTT. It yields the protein CASSILGQGRGSPLHF.